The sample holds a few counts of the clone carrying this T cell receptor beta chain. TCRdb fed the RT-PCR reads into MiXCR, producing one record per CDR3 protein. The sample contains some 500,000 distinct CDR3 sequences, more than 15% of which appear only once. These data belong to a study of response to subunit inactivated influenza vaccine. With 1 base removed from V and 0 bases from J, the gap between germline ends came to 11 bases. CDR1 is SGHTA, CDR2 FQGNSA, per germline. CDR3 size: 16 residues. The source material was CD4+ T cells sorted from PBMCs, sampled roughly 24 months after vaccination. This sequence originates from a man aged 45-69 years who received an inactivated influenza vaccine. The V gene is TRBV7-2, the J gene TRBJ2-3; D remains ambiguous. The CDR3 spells CASSLGLDGSTDTQYF. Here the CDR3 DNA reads TGTGCCAGCAGCTTAGGGTTGGACGGAAGCACAGATACGCAGTATTTT.